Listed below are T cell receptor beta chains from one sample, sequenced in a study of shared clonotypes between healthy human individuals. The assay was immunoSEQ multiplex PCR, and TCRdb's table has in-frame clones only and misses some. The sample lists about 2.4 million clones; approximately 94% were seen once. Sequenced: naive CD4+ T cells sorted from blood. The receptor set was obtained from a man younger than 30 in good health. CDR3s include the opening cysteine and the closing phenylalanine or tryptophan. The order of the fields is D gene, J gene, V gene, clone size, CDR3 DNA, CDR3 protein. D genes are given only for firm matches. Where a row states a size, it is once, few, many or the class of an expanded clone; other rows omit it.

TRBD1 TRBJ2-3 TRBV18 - TGTGCCAGCTCACCACAACAGGGGGCTAGCACAGATACGCAGTATTTT CASSPQQGASTDTQYF
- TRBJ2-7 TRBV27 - TGTGCCAGCAGTTTAGTCGGCGGAGCCTCCTACGAGCAGTACTTC CASSLVGGASYEQYF
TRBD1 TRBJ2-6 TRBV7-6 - TGTGCCAGCACCCAAGGGACAGGGGGCTCTGGGGCCAACGTCCTGACTTTC CASTQGTGGSGANVLTF
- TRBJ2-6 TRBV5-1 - TGCGCCAGCAGCTTGGGCCGGAGCCCCTCTGGGGCCAACGTCCTGACTTTC CASSLGRSPSGANVLTF
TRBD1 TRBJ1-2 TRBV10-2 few TGCGCCAGCGCCCAGACAGGGTCGTGGAACTATGGCTACACCTTC CASAQTGSWNYGYTF
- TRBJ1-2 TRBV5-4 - TGTGCCAGCAGCTCGGGACAAGGGGGTTATGGCTACACCTTC CASSSGQGGYGYTF
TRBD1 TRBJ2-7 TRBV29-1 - TGCAGCGTCCTCCGGGACAGCGCTTCCTACGAGCAGTACTTC CSVLRDSASYEQYF
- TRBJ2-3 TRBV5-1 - TGCGCCAGCAGCTTAAGGGCCTTTGGTTATGGAGATACGCAGTATTTT CASSLRAFGYGDTQYF
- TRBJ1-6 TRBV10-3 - TGTGCCATCAGTGAGTCCCCTAGTTCACCCCTCCACTTT CAISESPSSPLHF
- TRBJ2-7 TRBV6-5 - TGTGCCAGCAGTCGTACTTCGGGGAAGCAGTACTTC CASSRTSGKQYF
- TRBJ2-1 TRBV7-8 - TGTGCCAGCAGCCCCCGGGGTAGCTTTGGCGATGAGCAGTTCTTC CASSPRGSFGDEQFF
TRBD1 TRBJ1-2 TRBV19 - TGTGCCAGTAGTGCCGACAGGGCTAACTATGGCTACACCTTC CASSADRANYGYTF
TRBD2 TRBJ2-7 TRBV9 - TGTGCCAGCAGCCCGGGGGGTTACGAGCAGTACTTC CASSPGGYEQYF
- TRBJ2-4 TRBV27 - TGTGCCAGCAGTTCAGACATTATAGCCAAAAACATTCAGTACTTC CASSSDIIAKNIQYF
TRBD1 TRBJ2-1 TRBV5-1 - TGCGCCAGCAGCTGGGGACAGACTTACAATGAGCAGTTCTTC CASSWGQTYNEQFF
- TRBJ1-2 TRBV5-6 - TGTGCCAGCAGCCCCTCGGGGAGGTACTATGGCTACACCTTC CASSPSGRYYGYTF
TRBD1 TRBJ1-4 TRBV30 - TGTGCCTGGAGTGTAGGAGGGGGCGATGAAAAACTGTTTTTT CAWSVGGGDEKLFF
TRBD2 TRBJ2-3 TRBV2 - TGTGCCAGCAGTGAAGGAGCGGGAGCCGCAGATACGCAGTATTTT CASSEGAGAADTQYF
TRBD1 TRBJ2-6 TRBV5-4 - TGTGCCAGCAGCGGACGGACAGGTGTGGTTTCTGGGGCCAACGTCCTGACTTTC CASSGRTGVVSGANVLTF
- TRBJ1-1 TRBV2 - TGTGCCGTAGGGGATACTGAAGCTTTCTTT CAVGDTEAFF
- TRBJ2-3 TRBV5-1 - TGCGCCAGCAGCTTGGATGCAGAAAACACAGATACGCAGTATTTT CASSLDAENTDTQYF
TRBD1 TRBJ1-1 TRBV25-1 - TGTGCCAGTTCGACAGGGGCCCAGGCGACTGAAGCTTTCTTT CASSTGAQATEAFF
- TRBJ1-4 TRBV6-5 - TGTGCCACCCGACGTAACAATGAAAAACTGTTTTTT CATRRNNEKLFF
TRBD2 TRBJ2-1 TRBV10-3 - TGTGCCATCAGTCGACTAGCCCCATACAATGAGCAGTTCTTC CAISRLAPYNEQFF
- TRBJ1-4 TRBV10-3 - TGTGCCATCAGTGAGTCGGGGGGCTCTAATGAAAAACTGTTTTTT CAISESGGSNEKLFF
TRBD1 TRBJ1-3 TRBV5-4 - TGTGCCAGCAGCATCTACAGGGGGCCGGGAAACACCATATATTTT CASSIYRGPGNTIYF
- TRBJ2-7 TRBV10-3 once TGTGCCACCGTGGGGACATTAGGTGTGTACGAGCAGTACTTC CATVGTLGVYEQYF
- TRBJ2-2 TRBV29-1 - TGCAGCGTCAATGCCCCAGTAGGGACCGGGGAGCTGTTTTTT CSVNAPVGTGELFF
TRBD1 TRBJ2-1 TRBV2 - TGTGCCAGCACTGGACAGGGGATTGCGGGTGAGCAGTTCTTC CASTGQGIAGEQFF
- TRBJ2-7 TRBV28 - TGTGCCAGCAGGCCTCCGGGACACCTAACCTACGAGCAGTACTTC CASRPPGHLTYEQYF
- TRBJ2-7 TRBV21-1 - TGTGCCAGCAGCCCCAGGGCGGGAGACCTCACTAACCACCCCTACGAGCAGTACTTC CASSPRAGDLTNHPYEQYF
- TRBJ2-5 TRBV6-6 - TGTGCCAGCAGCCAGGGGCTAGGGGGAGAGACCCAGTACTTC CASSQGLGGETQYF
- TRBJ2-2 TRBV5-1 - TGCGCCAGCAGCTTGATGGAGGGATCAACCGGGGAGCTGTTTTTT CASSLMEGSTGELFF
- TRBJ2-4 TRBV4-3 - TGCGCCAGCAGCCAGAACCTAAACAGGGTTCTAGCCAAAAACATTCAGTACTTC CASSQNLNRVLAKNIQYF
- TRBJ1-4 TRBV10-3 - TGTGCCATCAATAAGATCAGGGGAGAAAAACTGTTTTTT CAINKIRGEKLFF
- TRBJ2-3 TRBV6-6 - TGTGCCAGCAGCTCCACATCGACAGATACGCAGTATTTT CASSSTSTDTQYF
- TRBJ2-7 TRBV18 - TGTGCCAGCTCACCCGGGACGACCGCTTTCGAGCAGTACTTC CASSPGTTAFEQYF
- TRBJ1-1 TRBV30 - TGTGCCTGGAGGGGACGGAGGGGAGGCGACACTGAAGCTTTCTTT CAWRGRRGGDTEAFF
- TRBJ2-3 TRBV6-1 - TGTGCCAGCAGTGAAGCACGGCGGGATACGCAGTATTTT CASSEARRDTQYF
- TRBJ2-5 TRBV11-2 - TGTGCCAGCAGCTTTTCGCAGGGGGGAGAGACCCAGTACTTC CASSFSQGGETQYF
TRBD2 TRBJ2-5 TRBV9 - TGTGCCAGCAGCGCCGAACTAGCGGGGTCCCAGTACTTC CASSAELAGSQYF
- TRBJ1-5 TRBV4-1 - TGCGCCAGCAGCCCGAGGGGGGTAGGGGATAGCAATCAGCCCCAGCATTTT CASSPRGVGDSNQPQHF
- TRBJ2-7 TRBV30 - TGTGCCTGGAGCCCAAGCTCCTACGAGCAGTACTTC CAWSPSSYEQYF
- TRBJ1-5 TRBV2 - TGTGCCAGCAGTGGACAGTTGAATCAGCCCCAGCATTTT CASSGQLNQPQHF
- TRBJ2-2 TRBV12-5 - TGTGCTAGTGGTTCGGGCACCGGGGAGCTGTTTTTT CASGSGTGELFF
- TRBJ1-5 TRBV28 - TGTGCCAGCAGTTTTTCGGGGAAGGGTCATCAGCCCCAGCATTTT CASSFSGKGHQPQHF
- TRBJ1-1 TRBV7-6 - TGTGCCAGCAGCTTAGCGGAGGACATCGGAGTTATCTTT CASSLAEDIGVIF
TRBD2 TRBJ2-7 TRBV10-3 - TGTGCCATCAGTGTAGGTAGCGGGGTACTATACGAGCAGTACTTC CAISVGSGVLYEQYF
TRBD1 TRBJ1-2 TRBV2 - TGTGCCAGCAGCTCACAGGGGAGGTATGGCTACACCTTC CASSSQGRYGYTF
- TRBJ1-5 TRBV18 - TGTGCCAGCTCACCGATACAGAGTAATAGCAATCAGCCCCAGCATTTT CASSPIQSNSNQPQHF
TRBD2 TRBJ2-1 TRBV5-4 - TGTGCCAGCAGCTTGGACTCTAGCGGGGGATACAATGAGCAGTTCTTC CASSLDSSGGYNEQFF
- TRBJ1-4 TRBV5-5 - TGTGCCAGCACCAATCTAAGGGGAGGGGTAACTGAAAAACTGTTTTTT CASTNLRGGVTEKLFF
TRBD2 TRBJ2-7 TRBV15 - TGTGCCACCAGCAGAGATAGGGCTAGCGGGAGCACGTACGGGCAGTACTTC CATSRDRASGSTYGQYF
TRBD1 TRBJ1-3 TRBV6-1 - TGTGCCAGCGGCCGGGACAGGTTCGGAAACACCATATATTTT CASGRDRFGNTIYF